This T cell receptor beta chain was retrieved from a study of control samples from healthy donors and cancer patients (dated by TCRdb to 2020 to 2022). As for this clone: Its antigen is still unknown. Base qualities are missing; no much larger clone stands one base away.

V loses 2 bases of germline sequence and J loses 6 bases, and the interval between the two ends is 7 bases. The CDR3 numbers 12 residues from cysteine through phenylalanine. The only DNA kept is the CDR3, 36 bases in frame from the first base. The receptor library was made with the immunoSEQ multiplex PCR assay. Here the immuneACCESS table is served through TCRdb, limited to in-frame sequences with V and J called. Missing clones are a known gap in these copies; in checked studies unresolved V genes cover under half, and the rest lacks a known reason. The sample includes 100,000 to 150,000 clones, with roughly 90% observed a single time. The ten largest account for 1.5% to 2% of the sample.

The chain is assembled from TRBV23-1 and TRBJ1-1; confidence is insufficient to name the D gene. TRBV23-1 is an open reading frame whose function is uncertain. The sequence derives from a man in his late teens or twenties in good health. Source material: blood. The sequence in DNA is TGCGCCAGCAGTCAAGGACCATCTGAAGCTTTCTTT. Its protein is CASSQGPSEAFF.